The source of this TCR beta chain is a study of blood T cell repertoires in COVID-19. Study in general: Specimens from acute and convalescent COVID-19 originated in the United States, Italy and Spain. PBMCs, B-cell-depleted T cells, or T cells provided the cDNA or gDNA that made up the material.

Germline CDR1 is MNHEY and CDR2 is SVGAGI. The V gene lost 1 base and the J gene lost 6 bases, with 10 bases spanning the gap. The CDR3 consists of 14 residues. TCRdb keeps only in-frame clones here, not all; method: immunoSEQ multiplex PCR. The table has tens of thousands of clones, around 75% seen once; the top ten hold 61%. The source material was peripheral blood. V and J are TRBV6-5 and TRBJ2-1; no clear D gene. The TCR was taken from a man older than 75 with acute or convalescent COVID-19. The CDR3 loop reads CASSYLLRSNEQFF. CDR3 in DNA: TGTGCCAGCAGTTACTTGTTAAGGAGCAATGAGCAGTTCTTC.